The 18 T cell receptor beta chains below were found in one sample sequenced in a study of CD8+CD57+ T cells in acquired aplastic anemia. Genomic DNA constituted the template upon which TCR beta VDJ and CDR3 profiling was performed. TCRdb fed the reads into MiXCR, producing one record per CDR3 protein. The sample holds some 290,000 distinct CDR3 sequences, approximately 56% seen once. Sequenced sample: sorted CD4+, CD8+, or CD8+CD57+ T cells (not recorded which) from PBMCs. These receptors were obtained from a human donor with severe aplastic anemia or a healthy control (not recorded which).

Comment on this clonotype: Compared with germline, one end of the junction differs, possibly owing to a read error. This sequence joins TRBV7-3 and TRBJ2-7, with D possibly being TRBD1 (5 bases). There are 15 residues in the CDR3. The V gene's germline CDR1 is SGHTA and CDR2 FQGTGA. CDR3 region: CAGSLGSRATYEQYF. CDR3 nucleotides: TGTGCCGGCAGCTTAGGGTCCAGGGCGACCTACGAGCAGTACTTC.

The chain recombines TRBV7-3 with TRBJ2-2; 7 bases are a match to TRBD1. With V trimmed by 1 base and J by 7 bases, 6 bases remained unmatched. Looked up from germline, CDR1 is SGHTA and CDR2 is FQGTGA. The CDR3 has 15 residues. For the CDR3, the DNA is TGTGCCAGCAGCTTAAATGACAGGGAAGGCGGGGAGCTGTTTTTT. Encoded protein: CASSLNDREGGELFF.

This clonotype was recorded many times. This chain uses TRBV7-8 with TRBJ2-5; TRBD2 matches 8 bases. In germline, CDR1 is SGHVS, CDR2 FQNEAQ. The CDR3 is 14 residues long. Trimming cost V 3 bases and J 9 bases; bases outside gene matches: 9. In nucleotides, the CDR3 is TGTGCCAGCAGCTTCGAGTTAGGACTAGCCGCCCAGTACTTC. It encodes CASSFELGLAAQYF.

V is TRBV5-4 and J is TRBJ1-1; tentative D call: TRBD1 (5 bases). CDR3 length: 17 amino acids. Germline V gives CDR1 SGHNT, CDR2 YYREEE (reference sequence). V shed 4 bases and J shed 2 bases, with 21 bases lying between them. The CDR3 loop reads CASSQTRGSGGNTEAFF. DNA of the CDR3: TGTGCCAGCAGCCAGACCCGAGGTAGCGGGGGAAACACTGAAGCTTTCTTT.

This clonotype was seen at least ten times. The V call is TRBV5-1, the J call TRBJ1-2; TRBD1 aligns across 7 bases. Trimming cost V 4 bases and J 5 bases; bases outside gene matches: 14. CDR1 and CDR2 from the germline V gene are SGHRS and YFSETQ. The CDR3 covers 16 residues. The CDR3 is CASSLGQALPVYGYTF. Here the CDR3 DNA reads TGCGCCAGCAGCCTCGGACAGGCCCTTCCCGTTTATGGCTACACCTTC.

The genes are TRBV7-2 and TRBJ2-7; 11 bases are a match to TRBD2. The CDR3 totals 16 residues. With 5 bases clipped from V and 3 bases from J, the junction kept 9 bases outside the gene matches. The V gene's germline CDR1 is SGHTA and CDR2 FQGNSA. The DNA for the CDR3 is TGTGCCAGCAGCACTGGGGGACTAGCGGTGATCTACGAGCAGTACTTC. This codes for CASSTGGLAVIYEQYF.

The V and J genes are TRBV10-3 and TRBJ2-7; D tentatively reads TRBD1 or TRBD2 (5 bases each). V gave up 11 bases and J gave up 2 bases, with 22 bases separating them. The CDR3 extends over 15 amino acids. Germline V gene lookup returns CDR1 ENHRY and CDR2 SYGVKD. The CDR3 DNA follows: TGTGCCTCAGGCTCAGGGAGCGCCTCTACCTACGAGCAGTACTTC. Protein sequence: CASGSGSASTYEQYF.

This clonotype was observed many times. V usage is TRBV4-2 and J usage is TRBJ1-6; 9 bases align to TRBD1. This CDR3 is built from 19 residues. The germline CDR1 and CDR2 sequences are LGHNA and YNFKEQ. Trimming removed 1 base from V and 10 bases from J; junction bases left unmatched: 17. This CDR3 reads CASSQAAEDRGPGGSPLHF. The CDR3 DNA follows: TGTGCCAGCAGCCAAGCTGCGGAGGACAGGGGCCCGGGGGGATCACCCCTCCACTTT.

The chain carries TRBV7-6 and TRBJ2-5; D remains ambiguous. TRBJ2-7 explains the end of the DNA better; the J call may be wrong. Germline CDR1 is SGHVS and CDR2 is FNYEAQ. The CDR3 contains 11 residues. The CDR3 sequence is CASSLLDEQYF. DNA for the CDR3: TGTGCCAGCAGCTTATTGGACGAGCAGTACTTC.

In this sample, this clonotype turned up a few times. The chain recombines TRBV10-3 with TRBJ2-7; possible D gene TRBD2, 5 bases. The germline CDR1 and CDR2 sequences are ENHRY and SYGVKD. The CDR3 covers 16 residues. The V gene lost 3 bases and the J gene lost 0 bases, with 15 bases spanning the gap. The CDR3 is CAISEFEGRSSYEQYF. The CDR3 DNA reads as TGTGCCATCAGTGAATTTGAGGGCAGGTCCTCCTACGAGCAGTACTTC.

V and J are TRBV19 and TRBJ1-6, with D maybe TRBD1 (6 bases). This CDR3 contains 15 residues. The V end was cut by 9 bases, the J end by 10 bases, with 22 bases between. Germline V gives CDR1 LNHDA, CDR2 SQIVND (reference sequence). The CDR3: CASSDQTGSRSPLHF. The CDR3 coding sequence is TGTGCCAGCAGCGATCAAACAGGGAGCCGGTCACCCCTCCACTTT.

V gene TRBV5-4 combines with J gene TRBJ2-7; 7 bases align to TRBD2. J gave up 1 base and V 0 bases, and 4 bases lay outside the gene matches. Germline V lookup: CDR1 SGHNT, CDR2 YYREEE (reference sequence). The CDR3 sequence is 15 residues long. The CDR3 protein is CASSLEIAGSYEQYF. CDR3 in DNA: TGTGCCAGCAGCTTGGAGATAGCGGGTTCCTACGAGCAGTACTTC.

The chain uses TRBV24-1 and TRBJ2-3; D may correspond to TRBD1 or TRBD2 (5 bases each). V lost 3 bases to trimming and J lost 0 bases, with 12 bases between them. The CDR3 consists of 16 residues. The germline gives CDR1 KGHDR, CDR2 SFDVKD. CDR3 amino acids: CATSDVGGGSTDTQYF. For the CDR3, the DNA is TGTGCCACCAGTGATGTCGGTGGGGGTAGCACAGATACGCAGTATTTT.

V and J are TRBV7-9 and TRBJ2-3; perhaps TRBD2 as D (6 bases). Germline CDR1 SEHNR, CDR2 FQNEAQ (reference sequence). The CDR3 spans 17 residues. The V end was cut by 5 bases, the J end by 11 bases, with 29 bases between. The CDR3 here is CASSTPMRGASGNEQYF. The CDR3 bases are TGTGCCAGCAGCACCCCCATGCGGGGCGCGTCGGGCAATGAGCAGTATTTT.

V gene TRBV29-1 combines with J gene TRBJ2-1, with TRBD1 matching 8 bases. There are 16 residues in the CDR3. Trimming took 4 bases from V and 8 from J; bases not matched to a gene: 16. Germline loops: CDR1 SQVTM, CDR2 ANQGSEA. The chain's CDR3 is CSVGGFIGTGPDEQFF. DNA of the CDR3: TGCAGCGTTGGAGGTTTTATCGGGACAGGACCCGATGAGCAGTTCTTC.

CDR3 amino acids: CASSGIRGRDGNTQYF. CDR3 sequence (DNA): TGTGCCAGCAGTGGGATACGGGGAAGGGACGGAAATACGCAGTATTTT. The V gene is TRBV2, the J gene TRBJ2-3; D may be TRBD1 or TRBD2 (5 bases each). The germline CDR1 and CDR2 sequences are SNHLY and FYNNEI. This CDR3 contains 16 residues. V was clipped by 4 bases and J by 7 bases, with 21 bases between them.

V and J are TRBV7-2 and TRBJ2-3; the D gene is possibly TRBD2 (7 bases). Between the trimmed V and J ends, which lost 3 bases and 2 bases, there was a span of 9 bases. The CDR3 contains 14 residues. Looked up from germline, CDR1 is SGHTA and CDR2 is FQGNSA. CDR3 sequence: CASSFGGATDTQYF. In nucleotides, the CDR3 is TGTGCCAGCAGCTTTGGGGGGGCCACAGATACGCAGTATTTT.

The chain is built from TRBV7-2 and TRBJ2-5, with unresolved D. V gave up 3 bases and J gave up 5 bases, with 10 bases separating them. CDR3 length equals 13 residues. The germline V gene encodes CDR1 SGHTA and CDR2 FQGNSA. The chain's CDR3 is CASSFMGGETQYF. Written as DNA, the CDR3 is TGTGCCAGCAGCTTTATGGGCGGCGAGACCCAGTACTTC.